This TCR beta chain was identified in a study of identical twins. Study findings and constraints: Diverse VJ usage suggested most zero-insertion clonotypes were not invariant T cells. Where out-of-frame alpha sequences were twin-shared, they showed excess low generation probability. Sequences that were beta out-of-frame showed weaker excess twin sharing.

MiXCR was run by TCRdb on the 5' RACE reads, yielding one entry per CDR3 protein. In the table there are hundreds of thousands of distinct CDR3 sequences, approximately 7% of which are singletons. V shed 5 bases and J shed 0 bases, with 14 bases lying between them. The CDR3 has 15 amino acids. Germline loops: CDR1 SQVTM, CDR2 ANQGSEA. Ten or more counts support this clonotype. The antigen is not known. The sample was also linked to a second study, of yellow fever vaccine responses in identical twins.

The receptor's source is a young woman in good health. The rearrangement joins TRBV29-1 to TRBJ1-3; D possibly corresponds to TRBD1 (6 bases). The sequenced sample was memory (CD45RO+) T cells sorted from blood. Written as DNA, the CDR3 is TGCAGCGTTAGCTCCGACAGGCCCTCTGGAAACACCATATATTTT. Encoded protein: CSVSSDRPSGNTIYF.